The rows below give T cell receptor beta chains drawn from one sample of a study of blood T cells in healthy people across ages. TCRdb passed the 5' RACE reads through MiXCR, listing each CDR3 protein once. Among some 700,000 distinct CDR3 sequences listed, around 40% were seen once. Material for sequencing was blood. Source of these receptors: a woman aged 55-75 years in good health. Each CDR3 is given with its conserved first and last residue. A D gene is named only where the DNA matches it firmly. Clone size is not always given. Where it is, it says once, few, many or a class for expanded clones.

>NA|NA|TRBV7-2|TRBJ2-2
CASSLAWVQNTGELFF
TGTGCCAGCAGCTTAGCATGGGTACAGAACACCGGGGAGCTGTTTTTT
>NA|TRBD1|TRBV5-1|TRBJ1-5
CASSSGEGAYQPQHF
TGCGCCAGCAGCTCTGGTGAGGGGGCATATCAGCCCCAGCATTTT
>NA|NA|TRBV5-6|TRBJ2-1
CASSLGSGIEQFF
TGTGCCAGCAGCTTGGGATCAGGAATCGAGCAGTTCTTC
>NA|NA|TRBV7-9|TRBJ2-1
CASSRTGPSYNEQFF
TGTGCCAGCAGCCGAACAGGGCCGTCCTACAATGAGCAGTTCTTC
>NA|NA|TRBV20-1|TRBJ2-3
CSAEGQTSTDTQYF
TGCAGTGCAGAAGGACAGACTAGCACAGATACGCAGTATTTT
>NA|NA|TRBV21-1|TRBJ2-4
CASLYSDRIAKNIQYF
TGTGCCAGCTTATACTCGGACAGAATAGCCAAAAACATTCAGTACTTC
>few|TRBD2|TRBV6-2/TRBV6-3|TRBJ2-1
CASSWGGRSSYNEQFF
TGTGCCAGCAGTTGGGGGGGGAGAAGTTCCTACAATGAGCAGTTCTTC
>few|NA|TRBV29-1|TRBJ1-1
CSVDSHGNTEAFF
TGCAGCGTCGATTCACATGGGAACACTGAAGCTTTCTTT
>NA|NA|TRBV2|TRBJ1-1
CASIQLGGNTEAFF
TGTGCCAGCATCCAACTCGGGGGTAACACTGAAGCTTTCTTT
>NA|TRBD1|TRBV29-1|TRBJ2-5
CSVEDRGQETQYF
TGCAGCGTCGAGGACAGGGGGCAAGAGACCCAGTACTTC
>few|NA|TRBV6-2/TRBV6-3|TRBJ1-6
CASSALLDSPLHF
TGTGCCAGCAGTGCCCTCTTGGATTCACCCCTCCACTTT
>few|TRBD1|TRBV11-2|TRBJ2-5
CASTPGQGQGTQYF
TGTGCCAGCACCCCGGGACAGGGGCAGGGGACCCAGTACTTC
>few|TRBD2|TRBV12-3/TRBV12-4|TRBJ2-2
CASRPRTSGPTGELFF
TGTGCCAGTAGACCCCGGACTAGCGGCCCCACCGGGGAGCTGTTTTTT
>NA|TRBD2|TRBV20-1|TRBJ2-3
CSAREAGVPDTQYF
TGCAGTGCTAGAGAAGCGGGGGTCCCGGATACGCAGTATTTT
>NA|TRBD1|TRBV7-9|TRBJ1-1
CASSLDPGTGGFTEAFF
TGTGCCAGCAGCTTAGATCCAGGGACAGGGGGCTTCACTGAAGCTTTCTTT
>NA|TRBD2|TRBV6-5|TRBJ2-7
CATSGAGTSQYF
TGTGCCACGTCCGGGGCCGGGACTAGCCAGTACTTC
>NA|NA|TRBV2|TRBJ2-7
CSSTGHYEQYF
TGTTCCAGCACGGGACATTACGAGCAGTACTTC
>few|TRBD2|TRBV3-1|TRBJ2-3
CASSSFTSGTSTDTQYF
TGTGCCAGCAGCTCCTTTACTAGCGGGACTAGCACAGATACGCAGTATTTT
>few|TRBD1|TRBV18|TRBJ1-2
CASSREPGQGYGYTF
TGTGCCAGCTCACGTGAGCCGGGACAGGGATATGGCTACACCTTC
>NA|NA|TRBV20-1|TRBJ2-5
CSARVPTAGQETQYF
TGCAGTGCTAGAGTCCCGACCGCGGGCCAAGAGACCCAGTACTTC
>NA|NA|TRBV7-9|TRBJ1-2
CASSFDDWNYGYTF
TGTGCCAGCAGCTTTGACGATTGGAACTATGGCTACACCTTC
>few|NA|TRBV20-1|TRBJ1-5
CSAPGGDGNQPQHF
TGCAGTGCCCCGGGGGGTGATGGCAATCAGCCCCAGCATTTT
>few|TRBD2|TRBV20-1|TRBJ2-7
CSASRTSGRTHEQYF
TGCAGTGCTTCTCGGACTAGCGGGAGGACCCACGAGCAGTACTTC
>NA|TRBD2|TRBV7-2|TRBJ2-3
CASSLFGGSIDTQYF
TGTGCCAGCAGCTTATTCGGCGGGAGCATAGATACGCAGTATTTT
>NA|NA|TRBV25-1|TRBJ2-1
CASSDTYQETQFF
TGTGCCAGCAGTGACACGTACCAAGAGACCCAGTTCTTC
>NA|NA|TRBV24-1|TRBJ2-7
CATSDLGRGNEQYF
TGTGCCACCAGTGATCTCGGCAGGGGAAATGAGCAGTACTTC
>NA|NA|TRBV18|TRBJ2-7
CASSWGEDNEQYF
TGTGCCAGCTCATGGGGGGAGGACAATGAGCAGTACTTC
>once|TRBD1|TRBV28|TRBJ2-7
CASREGQAYEQYF
TGTGCCAGCAGAGAGGGACAGGCGTACGAGCAGTACTTC
>few|NA|TRBV12-3/TRBV12-4|TRBJ1-2
CASSRRDLGGYTF
TGTGCCAGCAGCCGCCGGGACCTTGGTGGCTACACCTTC
>NA|NA|TRBV5-1|TRBJ2-7
CASSLALGSRYEQYF
TGCGCCAGCAGCTTGGCTCTGGGATCACGCTACGAGCAGTACTTC
>NA|NA|TRBV29-1|TRBJ2-3
CSVVLGADTQYF
TGCAGCGTTGTCCTTGGAGCAGATACGCAGTATTTT
>few|TRBD1|TRBV15|TRBJ2-7
CATSRDEIPGQGFYEQYF
TGTGCCACCAGCAGAGATGAAATACCGGGACAGGGGTTCTACGAGCAGTACTTC
>NA|NA|TRBV25-1|TRBJ2-7
CASSREVGSSEQYF
TGTGCCAGCAGCCGAGAAGTCGGTTCTTCCGAGCAGTACTTC
>few|NA|TRBV9|TRBJ2-1
CASSVGAASQDNEQFF
TGTGCCAGCAGCGTAGGGGCGGCCTCCCAGGACAATGAGCAGTTCTTC
>many|NA|TRBV29-1|TRBJ2-1
CSVLGDKYNEQFF
TGCAGCGTTCTGGGGGACAAGTACAATGAGCAGTTCTTC
>once|NA|TRBV6-5|TRBJ1-6
CASSFRQDSPLHF
TGTGCCAGCAGTTTTAGACAGGATTCACCCCTCCACTTT
>many|NA|TRBV11-2|TRBJ1-2
CASSLGGADYGYTF
TGTGCCAGCAGCCTGGGAGGGGCAGACTATGGCTACACCTTC
>NA|TRBD2|TRBV6-2/TRBV6-3|TRBJ2-7
CASSYGLAGTVEQYF
TGTGCCAGCAGTTATGGTCTAGCGGGTACGGTTGAGCAGTACTTC
>NA|TRBD1|TRBV11-2|TRBJ2-2
CAMGQGQSTGELFF
TGTGCCATGGGACAGGGACAGAGCACCGGGGAGCTGTTTTTT
>NA|NA|TRBV5-1|TRBJ2-7
CASSLVGGESYEQYF
TGCGCCAGCAGCTTGGTAGGCGGAGAATCCTACGAGCAGTACTTC
>few|NA|TRBV28|TRBJ2-1
CASSPDLERDHEQFF
TGTGCCAGCAGTCCCGATTTGGAAAGGGATCATGAGCAGTTCTTC
>few|TRBD1|TRBV10-3|TRBJ1-2
CAISAQTGVSNYGYTF
TGTGCCATCAGTGCCCAGACAGGGGTGTCTAACTATGGCTACACCTTC